The 23 T cell receptor beta chains presented below share a single source sample, sequenced in a study of blood T cell repertoires in COVID-19. Profiling relied on immunoSEQ multiplex PCR, and the TCRdb table lists in-frame clones only, not all of them. The table includes 220,000 or so clones, over 65% detected once. Material for sequencing was PBMCs or T cells enriched from blood (not recorded which). The receptors derive from a woman aged 60-70 years who had recovered from COVID-19.

This chain connects TRBV7-9 to TRBJ2-5; 8 bases agree with TRBD2. Germline V CDR1 and CDR2: SEHNR, FQNEAQ (reference sequence). This CDR3 region has 16 residues. V shed 4 bases and J 5 bases; nucleotides not matched to a gene: 12. The CDR3: CASSSPPGGPVETQYF. The CDR3 DNA reads TGTGCCAGCAGCTCCCCCCCGGGGGGGCCGGTGGAGACCCAGTACTTC.

CDR3 coding DNA: TGTGCCACCAGAGGCAGGGGCAACACCGGGGAGCTGTTTTTT. Its translation: CATRGRGNTGELFF. The rearrangement links TRBV24-1 to TRBJ2-2, with a tentative D call TRBD1 (6 bases). CDR1 and CDR2 (germline): KGHDR, SFDVKD. V was pared by 7 bases and J by 2 bases, with 10 bases between. This CDR3 contains 14 residues.

This chain links TRBV7-8 with TRBJ1-1; D not resolved. CDR1 is SGHVS, CDR2 FQNEAQ, per germline. Trimming removed 0 bases at V and 7 bases at J, with 6 bases between. The CDR3 loop spans 12 amino acids. Here the CDR3 DNA reads TGTGCCAGCAGCTTAGCGAGGTATGAAGCTTTCTTT. Translation: CASSLARYEAFF.

This clone showed up just a few times. This chain uses TRBV18 with TRBJ2-2; 7 bases match TRBD1. The CDR3 sequence is 15 residues long. Germline-derived CDR1 and CDR2 are KGHSH and LQKENI. Germline trimming cut 6 bases from V and 1 base from J; bases unmatched to any gene: 5. CDR3 protein: CASSGWTGNTGELFF. In DNA form, the CDR3 reads TGTGCCAGCTCCGGGTGGACAGGGAACACCGGGGAGCTGTTTTTT.

The chain employs TRBV6-5 and TRBJ1-1; 10 nucleotides match TRBD1. The V gene end was trimmed by 5 bases and the J gene end by 9 bases; junction bases not matched to a gene: 6. The CDR3 is 13 residues long. CDR1 and CDR2 from the germline V gene are MNHEY and SVGAGI. The CDR3 DNA reads TGTGCCAGCAGTCGACAGGGGGCGGAGAAAGCTTTCTTT. This codes for CASSRQGAEKAFF.

In nucleotides, the CDR3 is TGTGCCACTTCGACAGGGGTAAATGAAAAACTGTTTTTT. Amino acids: CATSTGVNEKLFF. This chain connects TRBV19 to TRBJ1-4; 8 positions agree with TRBD1. The CDR3 is 13 amino acids. The germline V gene has CDR1 LNHDA and CDR2 SQIVND (reference sequence). The J segment lost 5 bases and the V segment lost 10 bases, leaving 6 bases of the junction unmatched.

The chain joins TRBV6-4 to TRBJ2-2; D may be TRBD1 (5 bases). The CDR3 has 13 residues. Germline V gene data show CDR1 as MRHNA and CDR2 as SNTAGT. V gave up 4 bases and J gave up 3 bases, with 6 bases separating them. Here the CDR3 reads CASSGGDTGELFF. The CDR3 bases are TGTGCCAGCAGTGGGGGCGACACCGGGGAGCTGTTTTTT.

The rearrangement joins TRBV19 to TRBJ2-1, with a tentative D call TRBD1 (6 bases). The CDR3 runs to 16 residues. Per the germline V gene, CDR1 is LNHDA and CDR2 is SQIVND (reference sequence). The V end was cut by 4 bases, the J end by 1 base, with 14 bases between. The CDR3 here is CASSSLGDTSYNEQFF. In DNA form, the CDR3 reads TGTGCCAGTAGTAGTCTGGGGGACACTTCCTACAATGAGCAGTTCTTC.

The chain uses TRBV19 and TRBJ2-2, with 8 bases identical to TRBD1. Germline V gives CDR1 LNHDA, CDR2 SQIVND (reference sequence). The CDR3 is 14 residues long. With 8 bases clipped from V and 4 bases from J, the junction kept 6 bases outside the gene matches. CDR3 nucleotide sequence: TGTGCCAGTTCGGGACAGGCGGTCACCGGGGAGCTGTTTTTT. This codes for CASSGQAVTGELFF.

Notes on this clone: Other DNA sequences of this sample code for an identical CDR3. This chain connects TRBV3-1 (or the pseudogene TRBV3-2) to TRBJ2-1; 10 nucleotides align to TRBD2. This CDR3 contains 16 residues. The germline gives CDR1 LGHDT, CDR2 YNNKEL (reference sequence). V was clipped by 6 bases and J by 3 bases; unmatched bases: 8. CDR3 loop: CASSRGSGGSYNEQFF. The CDR3 region has the DNA TGTGCCAGCAGTCGGGGTAGCGGGGGGAGCTACAATGAGCAGTTCTTC.

The chain couples TRBV5-1 to TRBJ2-3, with D tentatively TRBD1 (6 bases). This CDR3 is 16 amino acids long. CDR1 is SGHRS, CDR2 YFSETQ, per germline. With 8 bases removed from V and 3 bases from J, the gap between germline ends came to 22 bases. CDR3 coding DNA: TGCGCCAGTCAACTACAAGGACAGTATTTGACAGATACGCAGTATTTT. It yields the protein CASQLQGQYLTDTQYF. The variable domain in full, with the rest retrieved from reference TRBV5-1 and TRBJ2-3, is KAGVTQTPRYLIKTRGQQVTLSCSPISGHRSVSWYQQTPGQGLQFLFEYFSETQRNKGNFPGRFSGRQFSNSRSEMNVSTLELGDSALYLCASQLQGQYLTDTQYFGPGTRLTVL.

The J gene is TRBJ2-5, the V gene TRBV3-1 (or the pseudogene TRBV3-2), with 8 positions matching TRBD2. This CDR3 has 17 residues. The ends lost 1 base at V and 2 bases at J; junction bases unmatched: 9. Germline values: CDR1 LGHDT, CDR2 YNNKEL (reference sequence). CDR3 region: CASSQAFWTSRQETQYF. The CDR3 DNA reads as TGTGCCAGCAGCCAAGCTTTTTGGACTAGCAGACAAGAGACCCAGTACTTC.

The V and J genes are TRBV19 and TRBJ2-3; TRBD1 agrees at 11 bases. Losses at the gene ends were 3 bases for V and 4 bases for J; bases not matched to a gene: 9. The CDR3 is 17 amino acids. Germline values: CDR1 LNHDA, CDR2 SQIVND (reference sequence). As DNA, the CDR3 is TGTGCCAGTAGTATTCGCGGGATGGGACAGGGGGCAGATACGCAGTATTTT. Its protein is CASSIRGMGQGADTQYF.

The chain has TRBV4-1 and TRBJ2-5; 10 bases fit TRBD2. V lost 3 bases and J lost 3; bases outside the gene matches: 4. The germline V gene encodes CDR1 MGHRA and CDR2 YSYEKL. This CDR3 spans 15 amino acids. This CDR3 reads CASSHALAGKETQYF. The CDR3, as DNA: TGCGCCAGCAGCCATGCACTAGCGGGAAAAGAGACCCAGTACTTC.

In this sample, this clone turned up a few times. CDR3 amino acids: CASSETLDSGGTYEQYF. For the CDR3, the DNA is TGTGCCAGCAGCGAAACCCTGGATAGCGGGGGCACCTACGAGCAGTACTTC. V and J are TRBV11-2 and TRBJ2-7; 9 bases are a match to TRBD2. Germline V CDR1 and CDR2: SGHAT, FQNNGV. Trimming at V came to 5 bases and at J to 2 bases, leaving 13 bases not matched to a gene. The CDR3 extends over 17 amino acids.

The chain recombines TRBV9 with TRBJ2-5; 8 positions agree with TRBD1. Germline V gene lookup returns CDR1 SGDLS and CDR2 YYNGEE. The CDR3 runs to 15 residues. Germline trimming cut 3 bases from V and 5 bases from J; bases unmatched to any gene: 9. CDR3 amino acids: CASSGRGTGLETQYF. The CDR3 DNA is TGTGCCAGCAGCGGACGAGGGACAGGATTGGAGACCCAGTACTTC.

The V call is TRBV7-2, the J call TRBJ2-2; D might be TRBD2 (6 bases). Germline-derived CDR1 and CDR2 are SGHTA and FQGNSA. Trimming removed 4 bases at V and 7 bases at J, with 16 bases between. This CDR3 contains 15 residues. In DNA, the CDR3 is TGTGCCAGCAGCTCCCGGGCAGGGAGGATCGGGGAGCTGTTTTTT. This codes for CASSSRAGRIGELFF. The whole variable domain, filled in from reference TRBV7-2 and TRBJ2-2, reads GAGVSQSPSNKVTEKGKDVELRCDPISGHTALYWYRQSLGQGLEFLIYFQGNSAPDKSGLPSDRFSAERTGGSVSTLTIQRTQQEDSAVYLCASSSRAGRIGELFFGEGSRLTVL.

In DNA form, the CDR3 reads TGTGCCAGCAGTCCCCGAGGGAGCTCCTACAATGAGCAGTTCTTC. This sequence encodes CASSPRGSSYNEQFF. This rearrangement joins TRBV27 to TRBJ2-1; the D gene is possibly TRBD2 (5 bases). The germline V gene encodes CDR1 MNHEY and CDR2 SMNVEV (reference sequence). The CDR3 is 15 amino acids. The ends were cut back, 5 bases at V and 0 bases at J, with 11 bases in the middle.

The table lists this clone with a few counts. V is TRBV19 and J is TRBJ1-2; 7 nucleotides match TRBD1. CDR3 length: 14 amino acids. V was pared by 5 bases and J by 4 bases, with 7 bases of the junction left unmatched. Germline assignment: CDR1 LNHDA and CDR2 SQIVND (reference sequence). CDR3 DNA sequence: TGTGCCAGTAGTCCCGGACAGGACCTCTATGGCTACACCTTC. Protein product: CASSPGQDLYGYTF.

The CDR3 protein is CASGFDSFYEQYF. The CDR3 DNA follows: TGTGCCAGTGGGTTTGACAGTTTCTACGAGCAGTACTTC. The rearrangement links TRBV6-5 to TRBJ2-7; the D gene is possibly TRBD1 (5 bases). V lost 9 bases and J 3 bases, leaving 15 bases between the germline ends. From germline, CDR1 is MNHEY and CDR2 SVGAGI. This CDR3 is built from 13 residues.

As to this clone: The sample carries other DNA sequences with the same CDR3. This chain links TRBV14 with TRBJ2-1, with 8 nucleotides matching TRBD1. Trimming removed 0 bases from V and 4 bases from J; junction bases left unmatched: 2. The CDR3 runs 15 residues. Germline V lookup: CDR1 SGHDN, CDR2 FVKESK. DNA for the CDR3: TGTGCCAGCAGCCAAGACAGGGGGCCTTACAATGAGCAGTTCTTC. Protein product: CASSQDRGPYNEQFF.

The V gene is TRBV1, the J gene TRBJ2-7; the table names TRBD2, a call not compared with the DNA. TRBV1 is classified as a pseudogene. The CDR3 consists of 13 residues. This chain's CDR3 is CTSSRLAGHEQYF. CDR3 DNA: TGCACCAGCAGCCGACTAGCGGGCCACGAGCAGTACTTC.

On this clone itself: This sample also contains other DNA sequences that code for the same CDR3. The chain uses TRBV7-9 and TRBJ2-7; the D gene is possibly TRBD2 (6 bases). The CDR3 sequence is 12 residues long. Germline CDR1 SEHNR, CDR2 FQNEAQ (reference sequence). The ends were cut back, 3 bases at V and 7 bases at J, with 10 bases in the middle. The CDR3: CASSLTAGEQYF. Written as DNA, the CDR3 is TGTGCCAGCAGCTTGACGGCGGGGGAGCAGTACTTC.